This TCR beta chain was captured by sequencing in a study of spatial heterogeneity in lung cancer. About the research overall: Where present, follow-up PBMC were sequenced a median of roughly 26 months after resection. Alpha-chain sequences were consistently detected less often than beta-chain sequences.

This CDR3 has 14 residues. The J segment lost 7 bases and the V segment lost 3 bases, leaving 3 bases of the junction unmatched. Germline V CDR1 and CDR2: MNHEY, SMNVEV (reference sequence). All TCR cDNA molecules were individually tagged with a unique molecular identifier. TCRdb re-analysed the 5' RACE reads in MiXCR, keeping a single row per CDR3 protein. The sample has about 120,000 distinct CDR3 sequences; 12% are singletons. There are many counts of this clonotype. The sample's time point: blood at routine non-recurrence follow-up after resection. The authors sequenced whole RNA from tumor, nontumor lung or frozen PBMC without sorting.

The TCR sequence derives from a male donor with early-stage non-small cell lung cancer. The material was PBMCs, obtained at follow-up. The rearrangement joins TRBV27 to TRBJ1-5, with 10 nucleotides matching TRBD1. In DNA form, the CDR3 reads TGTGCCAGCAGTTTCGGGACAGGGGACCAGCCCCAGCATTTT. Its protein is CASSFGTGDQPQHF.